This T cell receptor (beta chain) was documented in a study of blood T cell repertoires in COVID-19. As for the study in general: Sample material is recorded as cDNA or gDNA derived from T cells, B-cell-depleted T cells, or PBMCs.

V lost 4 bases and J lost 1, with 8 bases in between. CDR1 is LNHDA, CDR2 SQIVND, per germline (reference sequence). The CDR3 contains 14 residues. TCRdb keeps only in-frame clones here, not all; method: immunoSEQ multiplex PCR. The data show some 350,000 clones, roughly 86% seen once. Seattle cases were enrolled at active infection and followed longitudinally. The sequenced material came from peripheral blood. The V and J genes are TRBV19 and TRBJ1-5; a weak D match, TRBD1 (6 bases). The TCR originated in a woman between 65 and 79 years old with COVID-19, enrolled during active disease. The CDR3 sequence is CASSTRGSNQPQHF. The CDR3 bases are TGTGCCAGTAGTACCAGGGGAAGCAATCAGCCCCAGCATTTT.